This TCR beta chain was recovered during a study of blood T cell repertoires in COVID-19. The data were produced by immunoSEQ multiplex PCR, yet TCRdb's version contains in-frame clones alone and is incomplete. The table includes some 250,000 clones, roughly 76% detected once. During active infection, Seattle patients enrolled and were then monitored through disease. The length of the CDR3 is 14 residues. Germline V gene lookup returns CDR1 SGHTA and CDR2 FQGNSA. Trimming pared 5 bases from V and 6 bases from J, leaving 14 bases between. J is TRBJ2-1 and V is TRBV7-2, with D perhaps matching TRBD2 (6 bases). This clonotype was obtained from a woman over 75 with COVID-19, enrolled during active disease. Sequenced material: peripheral blood. CDR3 sequence: CASSPMMTSNEQFF. As DNA, the CDR3 is TGTGCCAGCAGCCCCATGATGACTAGCAATGAGCAGTTCTTC.